The 12 T cell receptor beta chains below all came from one sample that was sequenced in a study of control samples from healthy donors and cancer patients. Some clones are missing from TCRdb's copy, which holds only in-frame ones; the method was immunoSEQ multiplex PCR. The sample shows about 170,000 clones, 88% of them seen only once. Material for sequencing was blood. The receptors come from a woman in her 30s in good health.

This chain links TRBV27 with TRBJ2-5; the D gene is possibly TRBD1 (6 bases). CDR1 is MNHEY and CDR2 is SMNVEV in the germline V gene (reference sequence). V was trimmed by 8 bases and J by 1 base, leaving 11 bases between them. The CDR3 is 13 residues long. The CDR3 reads CASATGFQETQYF. DNA for the CDR3: TGTGCCAGCGCCACAGGGTTCCAAGAGACCCAGTACTTC.

The chain carries TRBV27 and TRBJ2-1; D may be TRBD2 (6 bases). The germline V gene has CDR1 MNHEY and CDR2 SMNVEV (reference sequence). V lost 5 bases and J lost 10, with 15 bases in between. The CDR3 covers 13 residues. This chain's CDR3 is CASSPSSVSEQFF. The CDR3 coding sequence is TGTGCCAGCAGTCCGTCTAGCGTCAGCGAGCAGTTCTTC.

This clone appeared a single time. V usage is TRBV11-3 and J usage is TRBJ1-4; TRBD1 agrees at 7 bases. The CDR3 totals 15 residues. The junction had 6 bases not matched to a gene; V was cut back by 4 bases and J by 4 bases. The germline V gene encodes CDR1 SGHNT and CDR2 YENEEA. CDR3 residues: CASSSTGTDNEKLFF. CDR3 nucleotide sequence: TGTGCCAGCAGCTCGACCGGGACAGATAATGAAAAACTGTTTTTT.

This chain links TRBV28 with TRBJ2-6, with a possible D match to TRBD1 (7 bases). Germline V gene data show CDR1 as MDHEN and CDR2 as SYDVKM. CDR3 length: 15 residues. Trimming cost V 8 bases and J 4 bases, with 15 bases left between them. CDR3 amino acids: CASVAGGTGANVLTF. The CDR3 DNA reads as TGTGCCAGCGTGGCAGGGGGGACAGGGGCCAACGTCCTGACTTTC. Complete variable domain (other parts from reference TRBV28 and TRBJ2-6): DVKVTQSSRYLVKRTGEKVFLECVQDMDHENMFWYRQDPGLGLRLIYFSYDVKMKEKGDIPEGYSVSREKKERFSLILESASTNQTSMYLCASVAGGTGANVLTFGAGSRLTVL.

The CDR3 sequence: CASSPGLMANVLTF. In nucleotides, the CDR3 is TGTGCCAGCAGCCCCGGACTAATGGCCAACGTCCTGACTTTC. The rearrangement uses TRBV27 and TRBJ2-6; maybe TRBD2 (6 bases). The CDR3 contains 14 residues. Germline loops: CDR1 MNHEY, CDR2 SMNVEV (reference sequence). The V gene lost 6 bases and the J gene lost 6 bases, with 12 bases spanning the gap.

The CDR3 protein is CASSYSGGHEQYV. The CDR3 DNA follows: TGTGCCAGCAGTTATTCGGGGGGCCACGAGCAGTACGTC. The chain has TRBV27 and TRBJ2-7; weak D call: TRBD2 (7 bases). The CDR3 totals 13 residues. CDR1 MNHEY and CDR2 SMNVEV come from the germline V gene (reference sequence). Trimming shortened V by 4 bases and J by 5 bases, and 12 bases separated the two germline ends.

The chain recombines TRBV4-1 with TRBJ1-4, with a weak D call TRBD1 (5 bases). There are 14 residues in the CDR3. V shed 1 base and J shed 8 bases, with 11 bases lying between them. Germline V gene sequence: CDR1 MGHRA, CDR2 YSYEKL. Here the CDR3 DNA reads TGCGCCAGCAGCCAAGTGGGGGGGGAGGAAAAACTGTTTTTT. Translating it yields CASSQVGGEEKLFF.

The chain has TRBV6-1 and TRBJ2-3, with a tentative D call TRBD2 (7 bases). The CDR3 extends over 14 amino acids. Trimming stripped 2 bases from V and 5 bases from J, with 11 bases between. Germline V CDR1 and CDR2: MNHNS, SASEGT. The CDR3 DNA reads as TGTGCCAGCAGTGAACAGGGGAGGGAAGATACGCAGTATTTT. It translates to CASSEQGREDTQYF.

The chain has TRBV14 and TRBJ2-1; D possibly corresponds to TRBD1 (7 bases). V lost 0 bases and J 10 bases, leaving 16 bases between the germline ends. CDR1 is SGHDN, CDR2 FVKESK, per germline. CDR3 size: 15 residues. CDR3 coding DNA: TGTGCCAGCAGCCAAGAAGGCTGGAGGGGGCGAGAGCAGTTCTTC. Translated, it gives CASSQEGWRGREQFF.

J is TRBJ2-7 and V is TRBV5-1, with 8 bases fitting TRBD1. Trimming took 7 bases from V and 4 from J; bases not matched to a gene: 4. Germline CDR1 and CDR2: SGHRS and YFSETQ. The CDR3 consists of 12 residues. CDR3 sequence reads: CASSRQGYEQYF. CDR3 DNA sequence: TGCGCCAGCTCAAGACAGGGGTACGAGCAGTACTTC.

In its sample, this clone was seen once. The CDR3 region has the DNA TGTGCCAGTAGTAAGACTAGCGGGATTGACATTCAGTACTTC. The encoded protein is CASSKTSGIDIQYF. The V gene is TRBV19, the J gene TRBJ2-4; 11 nucleotides align to TRBD2. CDR3 length: 14 residues. The germline gives CDR1 LNHDA, CDR2 SQIVND (reference sequence). Trimming at V came to 4 bases and at J to 8 bases, leaving 4 bases not matched to a gene.

The J gene is TRBJ2-5, the V gene TRBV7-8, with TRBD2 matching over 7 bases. In germline, CDR1 is SGHVS, CDR2 FQNEAQ. The CDR3 covers 14 residues. With 1 base clipped from V and 5 bases from J, the junction kept 4 bases outside the gene matches. This CDR3 is CASSLGTSLETQYF. Written as DNA, the CDR3 is TGTGCCAGCAGCTTAGGGACTAGTTTGGAGACCCAGTACTTC. Using reference TRBV7-8 and TRBJ2-5 for the parts outside the CDR3, the full variable domain is GAGVSQSPRYKVAKRGQDVALRCDPISGHVSLFWYQQALGQGPEFLTYFQNEAQLDKSGLPSDRFFAERPEGSVSTLKIQRTQQEDSAVYLCASSLGTSLETQYFGPGTRLLVL.